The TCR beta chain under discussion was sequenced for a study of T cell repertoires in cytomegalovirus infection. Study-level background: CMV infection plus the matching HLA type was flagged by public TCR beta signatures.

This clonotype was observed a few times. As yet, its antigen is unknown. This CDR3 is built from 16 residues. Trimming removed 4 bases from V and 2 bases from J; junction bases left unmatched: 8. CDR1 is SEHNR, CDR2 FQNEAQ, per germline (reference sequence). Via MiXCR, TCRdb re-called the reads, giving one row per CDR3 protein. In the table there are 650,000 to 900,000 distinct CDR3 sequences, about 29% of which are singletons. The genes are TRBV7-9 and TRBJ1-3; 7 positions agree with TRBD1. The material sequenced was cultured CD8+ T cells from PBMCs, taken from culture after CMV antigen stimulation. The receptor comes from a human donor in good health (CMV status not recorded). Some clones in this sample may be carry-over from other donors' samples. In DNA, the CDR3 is TGTGCCAGCAGCTCCTCACAGGGGACTCCTGGAAACACCATATATTTT. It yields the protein CASSSSQGTPGNTIYF.